This T cell receptor beta chain was profiled in a study of vaccination effects on CD4 cells after COVID-19. This clone has a single count. The antigen remains unidentified. Viral peptide pool expansion of antigen-specific CD4+ T cells preceded sequencing in the ViraFEST assay. Following an approximately 11-day culture, CD4+ T cells were purified. By PCR, the person was confirmed to have had SARS-CoV-2 infection between March and December 2020. Culturing of a few million PBMC per well took place with roughly 10 IU/ml IL-2 and around 10 ug/ml peptides. It was an HIV-1 Nef peptide pool that made up the negative control culture. Each culture had half its medium swapped for IL-2 medium on days 3 and 7. The assay was immunoSEQ multiplex PCR, and TCRdb's table has in-frame clones only and misses some. This sample has some 56,000 clones; around 76% occur once, and the top ten carry about 5.4%. Study results and caveats: Convalescent patients were scarce, and early post-infection timepoints were absent.

From germline, CDR1 is SEHNR and CDR2 FQNEAQ (reference sequence). CDR3 length equals 13 residues. V lost 4 bases, J lost 2 bases, and 2 bases stayed unmatched. This material consisted of CD4+ T cells from PBMCs cultured with HIV peptides, taken before COVID-19 vaccination. Documented subset: HIV-1 Nef peptide pool negative control/reference culture. This clonotype was obtained from a human donor who had a prior SARS-CoV-2 infection. The V and J genes are TRBV7-9 and TRBJ2-7, with 7 bases identical to TRBD1. Here the CDR3 reads CASSWGQTYEQYF. CDR3 coding DNA: TGTGCCAGCAGCTGGGGACAGACCTACGAGCAGTACTTC.